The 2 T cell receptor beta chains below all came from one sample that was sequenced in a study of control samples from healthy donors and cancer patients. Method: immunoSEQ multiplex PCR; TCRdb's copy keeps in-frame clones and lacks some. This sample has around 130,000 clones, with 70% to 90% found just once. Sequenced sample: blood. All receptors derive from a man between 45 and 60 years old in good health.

Here the CDR3 DNA reads TGTGCCAGCAGTCTCCGGACAGGTAACAATGAGCAGTTCTTC. The encoded protein is CASSLRTGNNEQFF. The chain is built from TRBV28 and TRBJ2-1; the match to TRBD1 covers 7 bases. This CDR3 spans 14 amino acids. CDR1 and CDR2 (germline): MDHEN, SYDVKM. V lost 5 bases to trimming and J lost 5 bases; unmatched junction nucleotides: 6. The whole variable domain, remainder taken from reference TRBV28 and TRBJ2-1, is DVKVTQSSRYLVKRTGEKVFLECVQDMDHENMFWYRQDPGLGLRLIYFSYDVKMKEKGDIPEGYSVSREKKERFSLILESASTNQTSMYLCASSLRTGNNEQFFGPGTRLTVL.

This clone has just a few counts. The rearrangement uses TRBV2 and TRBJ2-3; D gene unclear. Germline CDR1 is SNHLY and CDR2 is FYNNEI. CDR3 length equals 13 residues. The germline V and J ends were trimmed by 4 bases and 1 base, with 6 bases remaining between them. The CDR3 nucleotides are TGTGCCAGCAGTGGGACCCGCACAGATACGCAGTATTTT. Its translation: CASSGTRTDTQYF.